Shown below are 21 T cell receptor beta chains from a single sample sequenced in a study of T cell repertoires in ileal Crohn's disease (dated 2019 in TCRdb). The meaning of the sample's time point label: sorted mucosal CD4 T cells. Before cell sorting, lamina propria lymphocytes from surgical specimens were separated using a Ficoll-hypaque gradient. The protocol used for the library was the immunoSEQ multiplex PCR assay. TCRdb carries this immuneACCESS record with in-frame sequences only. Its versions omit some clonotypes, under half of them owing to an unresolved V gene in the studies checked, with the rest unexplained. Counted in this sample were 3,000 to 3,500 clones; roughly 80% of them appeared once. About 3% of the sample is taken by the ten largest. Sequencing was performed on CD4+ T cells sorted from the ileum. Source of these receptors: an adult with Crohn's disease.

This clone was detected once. CDR3: CASSVRGIYNEQFF. The DNA of the CDR3 is TGTGCCAGCAGCGTCAGGGGTATCTACAATGAGCAGTTCTTC. This sequence joins TRBV9 and TRBJ2-1, with D maybe TRBD1 (6 bases). The CDR3 is 14 amino acids. V was cut by 2 bases and J by 3 bases, with 9 bases left in between. Germline V gene sequence: CDR1 SGDLS, CDR2 YYNGEE.

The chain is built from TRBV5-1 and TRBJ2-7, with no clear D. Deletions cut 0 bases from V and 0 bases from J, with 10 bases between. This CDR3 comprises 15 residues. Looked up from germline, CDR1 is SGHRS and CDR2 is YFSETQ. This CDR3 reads CASSLVTSGSYEQYF. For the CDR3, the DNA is TGCGCCAGCAGCTTGGTGACTTCCGGCTCCTACGAGCAGTACTTC.

CDR3 residues: CASSLSPAGGLETQYF. The CDR3 DNA reads as TGCGCCAGCAGCTTATCGCCAGCGGGGGGGCTAGAGACCCAGTACTTC. The chain employs TRBV5-1 and TRBJ2-5; 10 bases align to TRBD2. This CDR3 spans 16 amino acids. Per germline, CDR1 SGHRS and CDR2 YFSETQ. V shed 2 bases and J 4 bases; nucleotides not matched to a gene: 8.

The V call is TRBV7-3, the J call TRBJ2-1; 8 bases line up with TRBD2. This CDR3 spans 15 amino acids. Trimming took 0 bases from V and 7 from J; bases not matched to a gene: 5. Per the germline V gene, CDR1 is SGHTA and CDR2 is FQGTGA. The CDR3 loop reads CASSLTAGAGNEQFF. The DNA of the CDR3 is TGTGCCAGCAGCTTAACAGCGGGGGCGGGGAATGAGCAGTTCTTC.

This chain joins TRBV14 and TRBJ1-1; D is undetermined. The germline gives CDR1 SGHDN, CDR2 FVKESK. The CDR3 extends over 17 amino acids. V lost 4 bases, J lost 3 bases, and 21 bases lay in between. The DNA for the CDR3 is TGTGCCAGCAGCCCCACAGAAATACGGTTGAGGGACACTGAAGCTTTCTTT. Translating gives CASSPTEIRLRDTEAFF.

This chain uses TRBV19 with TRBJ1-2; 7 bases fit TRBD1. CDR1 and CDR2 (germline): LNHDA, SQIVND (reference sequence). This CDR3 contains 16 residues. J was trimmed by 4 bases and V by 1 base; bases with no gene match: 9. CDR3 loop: CASSIGAGGFGYGYTF. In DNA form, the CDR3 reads TGTGCCAGTAGTATAGGTGCAGGGGGTTTCGGCTATGGCTACACCTTC.

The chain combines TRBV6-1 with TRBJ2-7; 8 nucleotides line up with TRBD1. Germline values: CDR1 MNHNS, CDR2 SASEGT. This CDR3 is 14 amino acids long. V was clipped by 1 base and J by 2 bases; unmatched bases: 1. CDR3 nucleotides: TGTGCCAGCAGTGAAGGGACAGGGCCCTACGAGCAGTACTTC. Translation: CASSEGTGPYEQYF.

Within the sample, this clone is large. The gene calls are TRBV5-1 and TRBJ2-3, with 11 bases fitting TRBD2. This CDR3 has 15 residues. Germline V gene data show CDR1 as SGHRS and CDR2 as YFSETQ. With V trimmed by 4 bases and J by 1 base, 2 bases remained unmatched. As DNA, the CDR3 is TGCGCCAGCAGCAAACTAGCGGGAGGCACAGATACGCAGTATTTT. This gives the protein CASSKLAGGTDTQYF.

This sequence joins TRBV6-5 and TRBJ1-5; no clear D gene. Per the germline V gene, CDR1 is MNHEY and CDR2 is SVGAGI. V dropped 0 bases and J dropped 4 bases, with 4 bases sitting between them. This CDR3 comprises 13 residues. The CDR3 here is CASSYSPNQPQHF. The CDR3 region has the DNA TGTGCCAGCAGTTACTCTCCAAATCAGCCCCAGCATTTT.

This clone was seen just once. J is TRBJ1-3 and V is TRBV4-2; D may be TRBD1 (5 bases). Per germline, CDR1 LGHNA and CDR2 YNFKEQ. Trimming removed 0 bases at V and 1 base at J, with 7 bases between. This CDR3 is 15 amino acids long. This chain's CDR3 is CASSQDRGSGNTIYF. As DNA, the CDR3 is TGTGCCAGCAGCCAAGATCGGGGGTCTGGAAACACCATATATTTT.

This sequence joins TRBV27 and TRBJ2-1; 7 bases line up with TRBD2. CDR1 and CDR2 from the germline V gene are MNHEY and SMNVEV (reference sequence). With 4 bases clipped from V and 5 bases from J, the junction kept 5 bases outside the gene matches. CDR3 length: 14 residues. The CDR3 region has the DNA TGTGCCAGCAGTTGGGGAGGGAGGGACAATGAGCAGTTCTTC. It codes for CASSWGGRDNEQFF.

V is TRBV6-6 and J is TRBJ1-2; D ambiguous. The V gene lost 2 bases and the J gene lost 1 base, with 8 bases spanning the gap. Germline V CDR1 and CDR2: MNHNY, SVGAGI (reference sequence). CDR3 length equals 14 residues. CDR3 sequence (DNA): TGTGCCAGCAGTTACACTCCCCGTAACTATGGCTACACCTTC. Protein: CASSYTPRNYGYTF.

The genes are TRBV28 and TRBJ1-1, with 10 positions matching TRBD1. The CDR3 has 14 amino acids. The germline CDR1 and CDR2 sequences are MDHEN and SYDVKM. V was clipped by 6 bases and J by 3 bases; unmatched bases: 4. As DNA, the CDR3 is TGTGCCAGCAGGACCGGACAGGGGGACACTGAAGCTTTCTTT. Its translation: CASRTGQGDTEAFF.

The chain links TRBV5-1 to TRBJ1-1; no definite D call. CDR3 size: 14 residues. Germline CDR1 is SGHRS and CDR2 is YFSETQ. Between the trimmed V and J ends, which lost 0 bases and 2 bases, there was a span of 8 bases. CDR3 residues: CASSLVGGNTEAFF. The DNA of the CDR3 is TGCGCCAGCAGCTTGGTCGGCGGTAACACTGAAGCTTTCTTT. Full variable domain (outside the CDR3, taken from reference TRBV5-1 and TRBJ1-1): KAGVTQTPRYLIKTRGQQVTLSCSPISGHRSVSWYQQTPGQGLQFLFEYFSETQRNKGNFPGRFSGRQFSNSRSEMNVSTLELGDSALYLCASSLVGGNTEAFFGQGTRLTVV.

This CDR3 is CSVSEGTGITGELFF. The CDR3 DNA reads TGCAGCGTTTCTGAGGGGACAGGGATCACCGGGGAGCTGTTTTTT. V usage is TRBV29-1 and J usage is TRBJ2-2, with TRBD1 matching 9 bases. The V segment lost 5 bases and the J segment 4 bases; nucleotides outside the gene matches: 8. The CDR3 has 15 residues. From germline, CDR1 is SQVTM and CDR2 ANQGSEA.

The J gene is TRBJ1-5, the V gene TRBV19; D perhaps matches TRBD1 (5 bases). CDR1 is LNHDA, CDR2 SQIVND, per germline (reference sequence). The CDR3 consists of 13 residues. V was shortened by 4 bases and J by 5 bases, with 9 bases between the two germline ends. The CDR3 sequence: CASSKGRDQPQHF. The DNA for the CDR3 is TGTGCCAGTAGTAAGGGCAGGGATCAGCCCCAGCATTTT.

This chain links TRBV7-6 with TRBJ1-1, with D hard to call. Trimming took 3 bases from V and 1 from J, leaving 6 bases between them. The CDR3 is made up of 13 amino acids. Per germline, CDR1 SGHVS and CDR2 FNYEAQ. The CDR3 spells CASSFQANTEAFF. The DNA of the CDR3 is TGTGCCAGCAGCTTTCAGGCGAACACTGAAGCTTTCTTT.

CDR3 sequence reads: CASKIREHNEKLFF. The CDR3 DNA is TGTGCCAGCAAAATACGAGAGCATAATGAAAAACTGTTTTTT. This chain connects TRBV27 to TRBJ1-4; no reliable D call. CDR1 and CDR2 from the germline V gene are MNHEY and SMNVEV (reference sequence). The germline V and J ends were trimmed by 7 bases and 4 bases, with 13 bases remaining between them. This CDR3 has 14 amino acids.

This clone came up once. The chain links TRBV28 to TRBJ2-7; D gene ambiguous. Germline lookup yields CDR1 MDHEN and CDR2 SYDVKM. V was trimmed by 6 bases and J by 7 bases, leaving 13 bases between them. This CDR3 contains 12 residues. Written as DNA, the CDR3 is TGTGCCAGCAGCCCGGCTAAGGAGGAGCAGTACTTC. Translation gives CASSPAKEEQYF.

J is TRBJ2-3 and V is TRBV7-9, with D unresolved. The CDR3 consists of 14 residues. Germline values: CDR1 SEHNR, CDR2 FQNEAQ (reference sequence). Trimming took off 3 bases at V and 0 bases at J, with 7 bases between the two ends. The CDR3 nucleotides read TGTGCCAGCAGCTTCCCGGGTAGCACAGATACGCAGTATTTT. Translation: CASSFPGSTDTQYF.

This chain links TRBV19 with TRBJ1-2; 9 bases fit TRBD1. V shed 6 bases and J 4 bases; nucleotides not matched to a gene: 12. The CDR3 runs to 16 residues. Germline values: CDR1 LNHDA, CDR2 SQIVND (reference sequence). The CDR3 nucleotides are TGTGCCAGTAGGGCCCTCCCGGGACAGGGAGCCTATGGCTACACCTTC. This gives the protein CASRALPGQGAYGYTF. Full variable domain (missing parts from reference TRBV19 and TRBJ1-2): DGGITQSPKYLFRKEGQNVTLSCEQNLNHDAMYWYRQDPGQGLRLIYYSQIVNDFQKGDIAEGYSVSREKKESFPLTVTSAQKNPTAFYLCASRALPGQGAYGYTFGSGTRLTVV.